This record concerns one TCR beta chain sequence. The entry originates in a study of blood T cell repertoires in COVID-19. In terms of age and location, participants ranged from about 18 to 95 years and lived in roughly 22 US areas. CDR1 SGHNT and CDR2 YYREEE come from the germline V gene (reference sequence). The CDR3 runs to 16 residues. V was shortened by 5 bases and J by 2 bases, with 18 bases between the two germline ends. Some clones are missing from TCRdb's copy, which holds only in-frame ones; the method was immunoSEQ multiplex PCR. The sample shows about 270,000 clones, about 91% of them seen only once.

The sequence derives from a man between 35 and 55 years old who had been exposed to COVID-19. The sample taken for sequencing was PBMCs or T cells enriched from blood (not recorded which). This rearrangement joins TRBV5-4 to TRBJ2-3; D might be TRBD2 (7 bases). The CDR3 coding sequence is TGTGCCAGCAGAGGGGGAGGGAGAAGCTACACAGATACGCAGTATTTT. This codes for CASRGGGRSYTDTQYF.